This T cell receptor beta chain was found in a study of identical twins. The junction had 5 bases not matched to a gene; V was cut back by 0 bases and J by 2 bases. The CDR3 has 16 residues. Germline CDR1 and CDR2: SGHDT and YYEEEE. TCRdb reprocessed the 5' RACE reads with MiXCR, giving one entry per CDR3 protein. The sample yields around 530,000 distinct CDR3 sequences, approximately 14% seen once. This clonotype was found a few times. These same data were also listed under a study on yellow fever vaccine responses in identical twins.

J is TRBJ2-3 and V is TRBV5-6, with 8 nucleotides matching TRBD1. The sequence was collected from a woman aged 18 to 35 in good health. The sample was CD4+ T cells sorted from blood. The DNA for the CDR3 is TGTGCCAGCAGCTTGGGATGGGACAGGATCACAGATACGCAGTATTTT. Translating gives CASSLGWDRITDTQYF.